Listed below are T cell receptor beta chains from one sample, sequenced in a study of cytomegalovirus exposure and HLA in healthy donors. Libraries were prepared by immunoSEQ multiplex PCR; TCRdb keeps only in-frame clonotypes and omits some of them. The repertoire consists of 130,000 or so clones, with 85% to 90% occurring once and the leading ten covering roughly 6.4%. The sequenced material came from PBMCs. These receptors all stem from a woman between 25 and 40 years old in good health and CMV-seropositive. CDR3s include the opening cysteine and the closing phenylalanine or tryptophan. The D gene is left open where the match is weak. Some rows mark clone size as missing; the rest say once, few, many or name a class of expanded clone.

J	D	size	V	CDR3	DNA
TRBJ1-2	TRBD1	-	TRBV4-1	CASTTFEGAANGYTF	TGCGCCAGCACCACCTTTGAGGGGGCGGCGAATGGCTACACCTTC
TRBJ1-2	TRBD1	-	TRBV15	CATSRDYLGQAEYGYTF	TGTGCCACCAGCAGAGATTATCTGGGACAGGCAGAATATGGCTACACCTTC
TRBJ1-2	-	-	TRBV13	CASSSDGGYGYTF	TGTGCCAGCAGCTCCGATGGAGGCTATGGCTACACCTTC
TRBJ1-1	TRBD1	-	TRBV6-7	CASSYLNRGRNMDPEAFF	TGTGCCAGCAGTTACTTAAACAGGGGGCGTAATATGGACCCTGAAGCTTTCTTT
TRBJ2-5	TRBD2	-	TRBV11-2	CASSRGGASETQYF	TGTGCCAGCAGCCGCGGGGGGGCCTCGGAGACCCAGTACTTC
TRBJ2-7	-	-	TRBV6-5	CASGELNYYEQYF	TGTGCCAGTGGAGAGCTAAACTACTACGAGCAGTACTTC
TRBJ1-2	-	-	TRBV6-5	CASRTFGGQDYGYTF	TGTGCCAGCAGAACTTTCGGGGGGCAAGACTATGGCTACACCTTC
TRBJ2-3	-	-	TRBV7-6	CASSLGAGTDTQYF	TGTGCCAGCAGCTTAGGTGCGGGCACAGATACGCAGTATTTT
TRBJ2-7	-	-	TRBV18	CASSRGGSSYEQYF	TGTGCCAGCTCCCGTGGGGGGAGCTCCTACGAGCAGTACTTC
TRBJ1-4	-	few	TRBV2	CASMRSALNEKLFF	TGTGCCAGCATGAGGTCAGCCCTTAATGAAAAACTGTTTTTT
TRBJ2-2	TRBD1	-	TRBV29-1	CSVGQGDTGELFF	TGCAGCGTTGGACAGGGAGACACCGGGGAGCTGTTTTTT
TRBJ2-1	TRBD2	-	TRBV13	CASSSGLAGGGEQFF	TGTGCCAGCAGCTCGGGACTAGCGGGGGGAGGTGAGCAGTTCTTC
TRBJ1-2	-	-	TRBV2	CASSGSGSLGF	TGTGCCAGCAGTGGGTCCGGGAGCCTGGGCTTC
TRBJ2-2	-	-	TRBV7-2	CASSKGDTPGELFF	TGTGCCAGCAGCAAAGGGGACACACCCGGGGAGCTGTTTTTT